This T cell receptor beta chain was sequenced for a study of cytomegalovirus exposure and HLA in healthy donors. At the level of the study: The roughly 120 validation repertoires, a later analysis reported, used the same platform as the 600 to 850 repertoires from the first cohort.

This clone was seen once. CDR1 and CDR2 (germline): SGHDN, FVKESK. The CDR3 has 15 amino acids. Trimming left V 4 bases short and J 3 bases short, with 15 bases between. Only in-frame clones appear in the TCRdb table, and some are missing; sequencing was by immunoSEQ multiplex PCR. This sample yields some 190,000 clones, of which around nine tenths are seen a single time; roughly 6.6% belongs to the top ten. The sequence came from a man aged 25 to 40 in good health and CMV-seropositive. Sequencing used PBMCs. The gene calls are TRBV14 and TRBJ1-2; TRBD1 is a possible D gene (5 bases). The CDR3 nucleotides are TGTGCCAGCAGCCCATTGAGGGGTTGGGACTATGGCTACACCTTC. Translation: CASSPLRGWDYGYTF. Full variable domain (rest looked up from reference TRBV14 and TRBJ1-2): EAGVTQFPSHSVIEKGQTVTLRCDPISGHDNLYWYRRVMGKEIKFLLHFVKESKQDESGMPNNRFLAERTGGTYSTLKVQPAELEDSGVYFCASSPLRGWDYGYTFGSGTRLTVV.